This TCR beta chain was retrieved from a study of radiation and T cells in renal cell carcinoma. Specified treatment: 15 Gy SBRT to primary tumor, nephrectomy 4 weeks later. The assay was immunoSEQ multiplex PCR, and TCRdb's table has in-frame clones only and misses some. This sample has about 13,000 clones, with 30% to 35% found just once. The CDR3 length is 11 residues. The V end lost 5 bases, the J end lost 6 bases, and 10 bases lay between the germline ends. Germline V CDR1 and CDR2: DFQATT, SNEGSKA (reference sequence). This clone turned up a few times. Its antigen remains unknown. Study-level findings and limits: Sampling covered only around 1 g of each tumor. Top tumor clonotypes rose in blood 2 weeks post-radiation, then contracted.

The source material was tumor tissue, sampled from a patient whose treatment included radiotherapy and nephrectomy. The V and J genes are TRBV20-1 and TRBJ1-2; D unclear. The sequence was collected from a man in his fifties or sixties with renal cell carcinoma. CDR3 sequence reads: CSASGLHGYTF. CDR3 nucleotide sequence: TGCAGTGCTTCGGGGTTACATGGCTACACCTTC.